The T cell receptor beta chain under discussion was sequenced for a study of blood T cell repertoires in COVID-19. In the study overall: COVID-19 samples from acute and convalescent phases originated in the United States, Italy and Spain.

Measured with immunoSEQ multiplex PCR; TCRdb has only the in-frame clones, and not every one. The sample lists some 45,000 clones; around 85% were seen once. The germline V gene has CDR1 SGHVS and CDR2 FQNEAQ. Germline trimming cut 2 bases from V and 6 bases from J; bases unmatched to any gene: 5. The CDR3 runs to 16 residues. The receptor was derived from a human donor in a cohort sampled during active COVID-19. The V gene is TRBV7-8, the J gene TRBJ1-5; 12 nucleotides line up with TRBD1. Sequenced input: peripheral blood. CDR3 loop: CASSLTGQGAAQPQHF. The CDR3 bases are TGTGCCAGCAGCTTAACGGGACAGGGGGCGGCTCAGCCCCAGCATTTT.